This record looks at one TCR beta chain sequence and its context. RNA was extracted from bulk tissue without any cell sorting. This non-tumor lung sample came from over 3 cm beyond the tumor edge. This sample is part of a study of tumor and adjacent non-tumor tissue in lung cancer. TCRbeta libraries were built with three rounds of nested PCR, modified from ARM-PCR. TCRdb fed the multiplex PCR reads into MiXCR, producing one record per CDR3 protein. The sample contains around 39,000 distinct CDR3 sequences, around three fifths of which appear only once. The TCR was taken from a man aged 50-60 years with non-small cell lung cancer. Sequencing used distant non-tumor lung tissue.

DNA of the CDR3: TGCGGAGCGACCCCCGGGGCAGGGGGCACAGATACGCAGTATTTT. Protein product: CGATPGAGGTDTQYF. This sequence joins TRBV29-1 and TRBJ2-3; D is possibly TRBD1 (6 bases). Germline V lookup: CDR1 SQVTM, CDR2 ANQGSEA. This CDR3 contains 15 residues.